What follows are 17 T cell receptor beta chains derived from one specimen sequenced in a study of T cells in Graves' hyperthyroidism and ophthalmopathy (dated by TCRdb to the late 2010s). The library came from multiplex PCR. The data were produced on an Illumina HiSeq 2000. Amplification of TCR beta CDR3 regions was carried out from RNA transcripts. The first round of RT-PCR for the TCR CDR3 was performed with the HTBI primer set and the Qiagen OneStep RT-PCR kit. TCRdb cleaned the public reads at Q25 with fastp, built clones with MiXCR and kept in-frame beta chains. Entries that share a CDR3 protein sequence are merged under the most common genes and DNA. The sample profile shows 550,000 to 600,000 distinct CDR3 sequences; over 15% of them were found once. The leading ten clones occupy about 18% of the sample. The sequenced sample was blood. The receptor source for this set is a woman younger than 30 with Graves' hyperthyroidism.

The rearrangement uses TRBV15 and TRBJ1-2, with a tentative D call TRBD1 (6 bases). The CDR3 is 13 amino acids. V lost 1 base and J lost 4, with 7 bases in between. CDR1 is LNHNV, CDR2 YYDKDF, per germline (reference sequence). DNA of the CDR3: TGTGCCACCAGCAGAGGGGGGGCCTATGGCTACACCTTC. It yields the protein CATSRGGAYGYTF.

A few counts support this clonotype. This sequence joins TRBV5-1 and TRBJ1-2; D uncertain. The CDR3 runs to 14 residues. Germline V CDR1 and CDR2: SGHRS, YFSETQ. V lost 4 bases and J lost 4, with 14 bases in between. The CDR3: CASSPKTDVYGYTF. In DNA form, the CDR3 reads TGCGCCAGCAGCCCCAAGACGGACGTCTATGGCTACACCTTC.

The chain carries TRBV6-1 and TRBJ2-7; D is perhaps TRBD2 (6 bases). The CDR3 is 14 residues long. Trimming took off 10 bases at V and 2 bases at J, with 18 bases between the two ends. Germline CDR1 is MNHNS and CDR2 is SASEGT. CDR3 protein: CATQPERAAYEQYF. The DNA for the CDR3 is TGTGCCACCCAGCCTGAGCGGGCAGCCTACGAGCAGTACTTC.

This clonotype was seen more than once but under ten times. The chain carries TRBV3-1 and TRBJ2-4; D gene uncertain. There are 14 residues in the CDR3. Trimming pared 2 bases from V and 6 bases from J, leaving 11 bases between. Per germline, CDR1 LGHDT and CDR2 YNNKEL (reference sequence). CDR3 nucleotide sequence: TGTGCCAGCAGCCAAAGAACCGAGACAAACATTCAGTACTTC. This encodes CASSQRTETNIQYF.

The rearrangement uses TRBV20-1 and TRBJ1-2; D not resolved. The CDR3 has 12 amino acids. Trimming removed 5 bases from V and 3 bases from J, with 10 bases in between. Per the germline V gene, CDR1 is DFQATT and CDR2 is SNEGSKA (reference sequence). Written as DNA, the CDR3 is TGCAGTGCTGCCCACCGCTACTATGGCTACACCTTC. Its translation: CSAAHRYYGYTF.

This clonotype was recorded at least ten times. This chain links TRBV6-1 with TRBJ1-2; no clear D. The germline gives CDR1 MNHNS, CDR2 SASEGT. Trimming left V 4 bases short and J 3 bases short, with 12 bases between. The CDR3 totals 14 residues. CDR3 region: CASSALLEDYGYTF. The CDR3 coding sequence is TGTGCCAGCAGTGCCCTCTTGGAGGACTATGGCTACACCTTC.

The rearrangement uses TRBV4-1 and TRBJ2-2; the D gene could be TRBD1 or TRBD2 (6 bases each). The CDR3 has 19 residues. The germline V and J ends were trimmed by 0 bases and 2 bases, with 19 bases remaining between them. The germline gives CDR1 MGHRA, CDR2 YSYEKL. The CDR3 bases are TGCGCCAGCAGCCAAGACCCAACGTTTCCGGGGGCCAACACCGGGGAGCTGTTTTTT. Its translation: CASSQDPTFPGANTGELFF.

This clonotype was recorded a few times. The chain employs TRBV29-1 and TRBJ1-2; D not resolved. The CDR3 spans 12 residues. The germline gives CDR1 SQVTM, CDR2 ANQGSEA. V lost 6 bases to trimming and J lost 6 bases, with 14 bases between them. CDR3 in DNA: TGCAGCGTGTGGCGAGGAGAAGATGGCTACACCTTC. Translated: CSVWRGEDGYTF.

This chain uses TRBV10-3 with TRBJ2-7; 8 nucleotides align to TRBD2. The CDR3 loop spans 13 amino acids. V was clipped by 7 bases and J by 4 bases; unmatched bases: 6. Germline V gene data show CDR1 as ENHRY and CDR2 as SYGVKD. In nucleotides, the CDR3 is TGTGCCATCACTCCGGGACTAGAGTACGAGCAGTACTTC. Its translation is CAITPGLEYEQYF.

The rearrangement uses TRBV10-3 and TRBJ2-2; D not resolved. V was pared by 3 bases and J by 3 bases, with 5 bases between. The CDR3 extends over 13 amino acids. Germline CDR1 reads ENHRY; CDR2 reads SYGVKD. The CDR3, as DNA: TGTGCCATCAGTGACGGTGACACCGGGGAGCTGTTTTTT. Translated: CAISDGDTGELFF.

This clonotype was seen a few times. This chain joins TRBV6-2 or TRBV6-3 and TRBJ2-2; D remains unclear. CDR3 length: 14 residues. V was cut by 3 bases and J by 1 base, with 6 bases left in between. Per germline, CDR1 MNHEY and CDR2 SVGEGT. CDR3: CASSYAKNTGELFF. The CDR3 DNA reads as TGTGCCAGCAGTTATGCGAAGAACACCGGGGAGCTGTTTTTT.

The table lists this clonotype with many counts. V gene TRBV7-2 combines with J gene TRBJ2-5; 9 bases fit TRBD2. CDR1 and CDR2 (germline): SGHTA, FQGNSA. The CDR3 loop spans 14 amino acids. V lost 3 bases to trimming and J lost 4 bases; unmatched junction nucleotides: 3. The CDR3 loop is CASSFVLAGETQYF. CDR3 nucleotide sequence: TGTGCCAGCAGCTTCGTACTAGCGGGAGAGACCCAGTACTTC.

As regards this clonotype: This may stem from a read error, because a much larger clone lies one nucleotide away. V usage is TRBV7-2 and J usage is TRBJ2-5, with 10 bases lining up with TRBD1. The CDR3 is 19 amino acids. Germline V gene sequence: CDR1 SGHTA, CDR2 FQGNSA. The CDR3 coding sequence is TGTGCCAGCAGCCGTATCTTTCTTATGACAGGGGGCATCCAAGAGACCCGGTACTTC. Translating it yields CASSRIFLMTGGIQETRYF.

The rearrangement links TRBV2 to TRBJ2-5, with 12 bases fitting TRBD2. V was clipped by 6 bases and J by 5 bases; unmatched bases: 7. CDR1 and CDR2 from the germline V gene are SNHLY and FYNNEI. The CDR3 totals 15 residues. This CDR3 is CASRPVLAGGETQYF. In nucleotides, the CDR3 is TGTGCCAGCAGGCCCGTACTAGCGGGGGGTGAGACCCAGTACTTC.

There are a few counts of this clonotype. This chain's CDR3 is CASSHGVAAKNIQYF. As DNA, the CDR3 is TGTGCCAGCTCACACGGAGTTGCGGCCAAAAACATTCAGTACTTC. The chain joins TRBV18 to TRBJ2-4; D unclear. This CDR3 region has 15 residues. Trimming took 4 bases from V and 1 from J, leaving 11 bases between them. Germline V gene lookup returns CDR1 KGHSH and CDR2 LQKENI.

The J gene is TRBJ2-1, the V gene TRBV29-1; D may correspond to TRBD1 or TRBD2 (5 bases each). This CDR3 is 13 amino acids long. CDR1 is SQVTM and CDR2 is ANQGSEA in the germline V gene. V lost 6 bases, J lost 6 bases, and 15 bases lay in between. CDR3 sequence: CSVLGWDLNEQFF. The CDR3 coding sequence is TGCAGCGTCTTGGGTTGGGACCTCAATGAGCAGTTCTTC.

A remark on this clonotype: A much bigger clone sits one base away, suggesting this may be a read error. The CDR3 reads CSARERGDAKNILYF. CDR3 sequence (DNA): TGCAGTGCTAGGGAGCGGGGTGACGCCAAAAACATTCTGTACTTC. V and J are TRBV20-1 and TRBJ2-4; 7 nucleotides match TRBD2. The CDR3 contains 15 residues. CDR1 and CDR2 (germline): DFQATT, SNEGSKA (reference sequence).